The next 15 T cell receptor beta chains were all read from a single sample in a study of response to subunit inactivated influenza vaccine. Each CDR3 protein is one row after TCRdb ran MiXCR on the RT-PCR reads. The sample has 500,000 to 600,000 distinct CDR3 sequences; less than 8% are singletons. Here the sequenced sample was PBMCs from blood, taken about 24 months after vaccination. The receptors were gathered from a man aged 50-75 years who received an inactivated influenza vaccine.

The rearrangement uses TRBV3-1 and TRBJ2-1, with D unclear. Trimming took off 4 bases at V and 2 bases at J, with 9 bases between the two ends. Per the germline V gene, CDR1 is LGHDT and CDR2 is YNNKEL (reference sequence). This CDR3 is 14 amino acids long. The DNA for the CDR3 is TGTGCCAGCAGCCCCGTTCTAGCCTACAATGAGCAGTTCTTC. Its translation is CASSPVLAYNEQFF.

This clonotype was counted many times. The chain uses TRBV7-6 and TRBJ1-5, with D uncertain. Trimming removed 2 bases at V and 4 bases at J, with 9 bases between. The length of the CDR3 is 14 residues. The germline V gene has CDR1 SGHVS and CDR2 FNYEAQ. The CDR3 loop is CASSLISGNQPQHF. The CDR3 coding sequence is TGTGCCAGCAGCTTAATATCCGGAAATCAGCCCCAGCATTTT.

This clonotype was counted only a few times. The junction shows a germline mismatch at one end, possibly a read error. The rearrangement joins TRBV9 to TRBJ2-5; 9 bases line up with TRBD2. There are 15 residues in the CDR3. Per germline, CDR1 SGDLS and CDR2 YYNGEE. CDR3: CTSSPQRGDQETQYF. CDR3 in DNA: TGTACCAGCAGCCCCCAGCGGGGGGACCAAGAGACCCAGTACTTC.

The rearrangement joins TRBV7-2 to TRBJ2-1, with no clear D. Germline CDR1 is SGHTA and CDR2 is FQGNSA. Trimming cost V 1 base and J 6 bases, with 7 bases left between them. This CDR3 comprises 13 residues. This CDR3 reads CASSLGPLNEQFF. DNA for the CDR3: TGTGCCAGCAGCTTAGGGCCCCTCAATGAGCAGTTCTTC.

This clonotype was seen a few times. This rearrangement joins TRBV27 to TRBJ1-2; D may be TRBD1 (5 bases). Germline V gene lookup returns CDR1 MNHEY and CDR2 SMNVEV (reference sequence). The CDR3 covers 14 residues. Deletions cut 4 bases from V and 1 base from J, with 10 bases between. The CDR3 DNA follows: TGTGCCAGCAGTTCCGCAGGGTATAACTATGGCTACACCTTC. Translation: CASSSAGYNYGYTF.

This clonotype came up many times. The CDR3 coding sequence is TGTGCCAGCAGCTTAGTTGGGCTAGCGGCTTACAATGAGCAGTTCTTC. Encoded protein: CASSLVGLAAYNEQFF. The rearrangement links TRBV11-2 to TRBJ2-1, with 7 bases lining up with TRBD2. Germline assignment: CDR1 SGHAT and CDR2 FQNNGV. This CDR3 contains 16 residues. Trimming cost V 1 base and J 4 bases; bases outside gene matches: 7.

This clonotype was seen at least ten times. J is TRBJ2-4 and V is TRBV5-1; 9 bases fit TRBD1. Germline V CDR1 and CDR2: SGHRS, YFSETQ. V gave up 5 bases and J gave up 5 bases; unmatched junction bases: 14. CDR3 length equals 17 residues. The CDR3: CASRKGTGMRPENIQYF. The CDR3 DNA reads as TGCGCCAGCAGGAAGGGGACAGGGATGCGGCCTGAAAACATTCAGTACTTC. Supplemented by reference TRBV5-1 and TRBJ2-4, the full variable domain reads KAGVTQTPRYLIKTRGQQVTLSCSPISGHRSVSWYQQTPGQGLQFLFEYFSETQRNKGNFPGRFSGRQFSNSRSEMNVSTLELGDSALYLCASRKGTGMRPENIQYFGAGTRLSVL.

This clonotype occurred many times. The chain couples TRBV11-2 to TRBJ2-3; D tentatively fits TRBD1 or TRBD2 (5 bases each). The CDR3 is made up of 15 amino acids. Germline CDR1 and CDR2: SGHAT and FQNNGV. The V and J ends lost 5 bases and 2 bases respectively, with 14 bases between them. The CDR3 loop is CASSETGAPTDTQYF. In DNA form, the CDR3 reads TGTGCCAGCAGCGAGACCGGGGCGCCCACAGATACGCAGTATTTT.

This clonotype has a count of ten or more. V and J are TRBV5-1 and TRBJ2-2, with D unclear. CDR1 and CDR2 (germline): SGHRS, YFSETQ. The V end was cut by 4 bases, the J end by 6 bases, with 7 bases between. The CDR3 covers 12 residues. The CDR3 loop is CASSATSGELFF. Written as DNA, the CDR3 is TGCGCCAGCAGCGCGACCTCCGGGGAGCTGTTTTTT. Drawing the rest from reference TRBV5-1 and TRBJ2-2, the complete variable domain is KAGVTQTPRYLIKTRGQQVTLSCSPISGHRSVSWYQQTPGQGLQFLFEYFSETQRNKGNFPGRFSGRQFSNSRSEMNVSTLELGDSALYLCASSATSGELFFGEGSRLTVL.

The CDR3 reads CAISAGGDGYTF. The CDR3 coding sequence is TGTGCCATCAGTGCAGGTGGCGATGGCTACACCTTC. The J gene is TRBJ1-2, the V gene TRBV10-3; D is undetermined. Deletions cut 4 bases from V and 6 bases from J, with 9 bases between. The CDR3 spans 12 residues. Germline-derived CDR1 and CDR2 are ENHRY and SYGVKD.

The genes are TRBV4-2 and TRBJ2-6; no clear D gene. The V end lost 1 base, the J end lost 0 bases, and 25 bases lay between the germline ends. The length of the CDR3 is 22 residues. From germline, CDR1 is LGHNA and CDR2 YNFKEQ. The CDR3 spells CASSQGVPLDLLEPSGANVLTF. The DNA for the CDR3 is TGTGCCAGCAGCCAAGGGGTTCCTCTAGATCTCCTTGAACCCTCTGGGGCCAACGTCCTGACTTTC.

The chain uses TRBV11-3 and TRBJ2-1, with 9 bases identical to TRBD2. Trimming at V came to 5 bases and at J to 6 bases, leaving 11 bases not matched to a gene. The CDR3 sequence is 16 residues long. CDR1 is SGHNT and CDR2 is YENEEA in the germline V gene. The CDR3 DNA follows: TGTGCCAGCAGCCGCATGGGAGGCGGGGGGGGCAATGAGCAGTTCTTC. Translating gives CASSRMGGGGGNEQFF.

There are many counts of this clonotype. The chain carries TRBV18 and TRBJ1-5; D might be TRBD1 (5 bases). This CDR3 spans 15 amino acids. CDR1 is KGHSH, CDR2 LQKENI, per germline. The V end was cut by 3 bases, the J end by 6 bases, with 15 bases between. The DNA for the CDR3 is TGTGCCAGCTCACCCAACGGGGGTCGCGGTCAGCCCCAGCATTTT. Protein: CASSPNGGRGQPQHF.

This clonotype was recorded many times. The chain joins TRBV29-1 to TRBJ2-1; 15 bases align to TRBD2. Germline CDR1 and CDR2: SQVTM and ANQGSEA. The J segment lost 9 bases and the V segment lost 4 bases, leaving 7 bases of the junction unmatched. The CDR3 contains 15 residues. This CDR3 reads CSVGPGLAGGAEQFF. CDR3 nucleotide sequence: TGCAGCGTTGGACCCGGACTAGCGGGAGGGGCTGAGCAGTTCTTC.

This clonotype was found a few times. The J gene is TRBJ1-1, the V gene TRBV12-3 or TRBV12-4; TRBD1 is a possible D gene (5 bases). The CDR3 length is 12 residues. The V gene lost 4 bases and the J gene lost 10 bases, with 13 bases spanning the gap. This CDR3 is CASSSGGYGAFF. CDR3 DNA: TGTGCCAGCAGTTCCGGGGGGTATGGAGCTTTCTTT.